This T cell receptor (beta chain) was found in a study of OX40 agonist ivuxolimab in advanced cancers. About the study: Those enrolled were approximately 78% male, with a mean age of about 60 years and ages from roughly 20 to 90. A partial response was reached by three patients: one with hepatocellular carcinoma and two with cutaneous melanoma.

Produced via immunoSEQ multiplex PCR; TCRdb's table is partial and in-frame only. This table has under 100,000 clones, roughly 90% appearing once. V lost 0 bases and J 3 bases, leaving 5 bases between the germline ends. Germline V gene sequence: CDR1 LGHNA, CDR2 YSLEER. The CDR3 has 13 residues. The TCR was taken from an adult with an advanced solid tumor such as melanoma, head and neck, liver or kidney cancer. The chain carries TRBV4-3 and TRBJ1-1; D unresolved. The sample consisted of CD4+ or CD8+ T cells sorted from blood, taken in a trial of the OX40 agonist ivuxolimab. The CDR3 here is CASSQEAYTEAFF. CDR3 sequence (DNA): TGCGCCAGCAGCCAAGAAGCATACACTGAAGCTTTCTTT.